These T cell receptor beta chains were read from a single sample in a study of radiotherapy plus CTLA-4 blockade in lung cancer. Sequencing used immunoSEQ multiplex PCR; TCRdb keeps in-frame clones, though not all of them. The table shows roughly 50,000 clones, with 65% to 80% occurring only once. The specimen comprised peripheral blood, sampled from a patient treated with radiotherapy plus ipilimumab. Every receptor here comes from a human donor with non-small cell lung cancer who had a partial response to radiotherapy plus ipilimumab. Both conserved end residues are part of each CDR3. Each record gives: D gene, V gene, J gene, clone size, CDR3 protein, CDR3 DNA. The D gene is left open where the match is weak. Not every row has a clone size; where given, it reads once, few, many or a size class.

>NA|TRBV18|TRBJ1-1|NA
CASSPSDMNTEAFF
TGTGCCAGCTCACCTTCTGACATGAACACTGAAGCTTTCTTT
>NA|TRBV7-9|TRBJ2-2|NA
CASSHNTGELFF
TGTGCCAGCAGCCATAACACCGGGGAGCTGTTTTTT
>NA|TRBV4-1|TRBJ2-7|once
CASSLTTAAPYEQYF
TGCGCCAGCAGCCTAACCACAGCCGCGCCCTACGAGCAGTACTTC
>NA|TRBV28|TRBJ1-4|once
CATQSEKLFF
TGTGCCACCCAAAGCGAAAAACTGTTTTTT
>NA|TRBV6-5|TRBJ1-1|once
CASTGSGTAF
TGTGCCAGCACCGGGTCAGGGACTGCTTTT
>TRBD1|TRBV27|TRBJ1-5|once
CARPRGSNQPQHF
TGTGCCAGGCCCAGGGGGAGCAATCAGCCCCAGCATTTT
>TRBD2|TRBV2|TRBJ2-5|once
CASRTSGGQETQYF
TGTGCCAGCAGGACTAGCGGGGGGCAAGAGACCCAGTACTTC
>NA|TRBV18|TRBJ1-5|NA
CASSPEVYSNQPQHF
TGTGCCAGCTCACCAGAGGTTTATAGCAATCAGCCCCAGCATTTT
>NA|TRBV6-1|TRBJ2-2|few
CASSEVRGELFF
TGTGCCAGCAGTGAAGTCAGGGGGGAGCTGTTTTTT
>TRBD1|TRBV30|TRBJ1-2|NA
CAWRPVGQNYGYTF
TGTGCCTGGAGGCCGGTGGGACAGAACTATGGCTACACCTTC
>TRBD1|TRBV19|TRBJ1-1|NA
CASSLRTGVAFF
TGTGCCAGTAGCCTTCGGACAGGGGTCGCTTTCTTT
>NA|TRBV27|TRBJ1-5|NA
CASSFWGDHQPQHF
TGTGCCAGCAGTTTTTGGGGAGATCATCAGCCCCAGCATTTT
>NA|TRBV9|TRBJ1-1|NA
CASRPVTEAFF
TGTGCCAGCAGGCCGGTCACTGAAGCTTTCTTT
>TRBD1|TRBV19|TRBJ1-5|NA
CASSINTGEGNQPQHF
TGTGCCAGTAGCATAAATACAGGGGAAGGCAATCAGCCCCAGCATTTT
>TRBD2|TRBV5-1|TRBJ2-5|NA
CASSIGGGSAQETQYF
TGCGCCAGCAGTATCGGGGGGGGCTCAGCTCAAGAGACCCAGTACTTC
>TRBD1|TRBV6-1|TRBJ1-6|NA
CASSEAGRGSRGTPLHF
TGTGCCAGCAGTGAAGCCGGCAGGGGTAGCAGGGGGACACCCCTCCACTTT
>NA|TRBV6-5|TRBJ2-6|NA
CASRKGSSGANVLTF
TGTGCCAGCAGAAAAGGGAGCTCTGGGGCCAACGTCCTGACTTTC
>TRBD1|TRBV28|TRBJ1-2|NA
CASIKTGQGRGYTF
TGTGCCAGCATCAAGACGGGACAGGGACGTGGCTACACCTTC
>NA|TRBV4-2|TRBJ1-3|once
CASRLTGSSGNTIYF
TGTGCCAGCCGTCTAACAGGGAGCTCTGGAAACACCATATATTTT
>TRBD1|TRBV5-8|TRBJ1-1|NA
CASSSQGTVVLHTEAFF
TGTGCCAGCAGCTCCCAGGGGACAGTAGTATTGCACACTGAAGCTTTCTTT
>NA|TRBV5-6|TRBJ2-7|NA
CASSLAGWGGAYEQYF
TGTGCCAGCAGCTTGGCCGGTTGGGGCGGGGCCTACGAGCAGTACTTC
>NA|TRBV19|TRBJ2-3|NA
CASRGSKLSDTQYF
TGTGCCAGTAGGGGTTCAAAACTATCTGATACGCAGTATTTT
>TRBD1|TRBV10-3|TRBJ2-7|NA
CAISLTGAYEQYF
TGTGCCATCAGTCTGACAGGGGCCTACGAGCAGTACTTC
>NA|TRBV19|TRBJ1-6|NA
CASRAPSYNSPLHF
TGTGCCAGTAGAGCTCCCTCCTATAATTCACCCCTCCACTTT
>NA|TRBV19|TRBJ1-5|NA
CASSIRLGGDQPQHF
TGTGCCAGTAGTATTAGGTTGGGCGGGGATCAGCCCCAGCATTTT
>NA|TRBV6-6|TRBJ2-3|few
CASSYYPFTDTQYF
TGTGCCAGCAGTTACTATCCCTTCACAGATACGCAGTATTTT
>NA|TRBV21-1|TRBJ1-2|NA
CASSKAPGQGANYGYTF
TGTGCCAGCAGCAAAGCGCCGGGGCAGGGGGCGAACTATGGCTACACCTTC